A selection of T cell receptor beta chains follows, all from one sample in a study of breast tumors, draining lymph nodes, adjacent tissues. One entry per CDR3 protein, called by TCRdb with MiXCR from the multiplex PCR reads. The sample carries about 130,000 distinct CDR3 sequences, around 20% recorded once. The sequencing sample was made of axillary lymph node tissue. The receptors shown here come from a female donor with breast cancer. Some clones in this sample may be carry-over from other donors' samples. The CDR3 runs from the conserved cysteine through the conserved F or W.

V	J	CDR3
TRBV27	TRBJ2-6	CASSIGSEVPTGANVLTF
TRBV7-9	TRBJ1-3	CASSSLSGNTIYF
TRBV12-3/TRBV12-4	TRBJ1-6	CASSLAGVNRHSPLHF
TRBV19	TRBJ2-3	CASSQTIGTDTQYF
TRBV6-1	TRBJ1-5	CASSENHQGQPQHF
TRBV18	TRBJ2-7	CASSPGQDYEQYF
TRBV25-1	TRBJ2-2	CASSDSTQNTGELFF
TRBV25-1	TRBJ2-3	CASSDGQGTDTQYF
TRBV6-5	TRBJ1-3	CASAPRGYGNTIYF
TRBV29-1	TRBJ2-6	CSGHRSKTVSGANVLTF
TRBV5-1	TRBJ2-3	CASSLGLAGGPDTQYF
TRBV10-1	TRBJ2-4	CAISGGDLSAKNIQYF
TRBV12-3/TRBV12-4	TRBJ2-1	CASRGSGIDNEQFF
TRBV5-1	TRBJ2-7	CASSLAPGSTYEQYF
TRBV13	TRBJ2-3	CASSSTLAGGRDTQYF
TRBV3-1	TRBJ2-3	CASSTTSGTDTQYF
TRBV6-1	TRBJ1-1	CASSDRSDTEAFF
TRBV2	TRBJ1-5	CASSRGAGPQHF
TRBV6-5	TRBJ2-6	CASSLGRRRLSSGANVLTF
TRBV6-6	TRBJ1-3	CASSQTPGQGLPGNTIYF
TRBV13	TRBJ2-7	CASSPRDRTEQYF
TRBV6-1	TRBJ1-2	CARMDRDYGYTF
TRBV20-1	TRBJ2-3	CSASDSTDTQYF